These 10 T cell receptor beta chains share one sample of origin, sequenced in a study of OX40 agonist ivuxolimab in advanced cancers. Clones were sequenced by immunoSEQ multiplex PCR, and TCRdb holds only the in-frame ones, with some missing. This sample has tens of thousands of clones; more than 75% occur once, and the top ten carry 0.32%. The specimen comprised CD4+ or CD8+ T cells sorted from blood, sampled in a trial of the OX40 agonist ivuxolimab. Source of these receptors: an adult with an advanced solid tumor such as melanoma, head and neck, liver or kidney cancer.

The chain combines TRBV18 with TRBJ2-1; D is uncertain. Trimming pared 4 bases from V and 2 bases from J, leaving 12 bases between. Germline CDR1 is KGHSH and CDR2 is LQKENI. The CDR3 consists of 15 residues. CDR3 sequence reads: CASSLSRTPYNEQFF. Written as DNA, the CDR3 is TGTGCCAGCTCACTATCCCGGACCCCCTACAATGAGCAGTTCTTC.

The chain joins TRBV5-1 to TRBJ2-5; tentative D call: TRBD2 (5 bases). Trimming shortened V by 3 bases and J by 5 bases, and 17 bases separated the two germline ends. CDR1 is SGHRS, CDR2 YFSETQ, per germline. There are 15 residues in the CDR3. CDR3 region: CASSSSPQRGETQYF. Written as DNA, the CDR3 is TGCGCCAGCAGCTCCAGCCCCCAACGAGGGGAGACCCAGTACTTC.

This clone has just a few counts. The chain carries TRBV19 and TRBJ1-4; D not certain. The CDR3 consists of 15 residues. V lost 7 bases to trimming and J lost 8 bases, with 20 bases between them. Germline V gives CDR1 LNHDA, CDR2 SQIVND (reference sequence). DNA for the CDR3: TGTGCCAGTACTCAATTCGGGGAGAGCTCAGAAAAACTGTTTTTT. Its protein is CASTQFGESSEKLFF.

This chain links TRBV27 with TRBJ2-1; TRBD1 or TRBD2 may be the D gene (6 bases each). CDR1 is MNHEY and CDR2 is SMNVEV in the germline V gene (reference sequence). This CDR3 spans 13 amino acids. Trimming left V 3 bases short and J 7 bases short, with 10 bases between. CDR3 residues: CASSFWGANEQFF. The CDR3 DNA is TGTGCCAGCAGTTTTTGGGGGGCAAATGAGCAGTTCTTC.

The rearrangement uses TRBV27 and TRBJ2-1, with 15 bases that match TRBD2. The V and J ends lost 5 bases and 10 bases, in that order; junction bases with no gene match: 9. The CDR3 has 16 amino acids. Germline lookup yields CDR1 MNHEY and CDR2 SMNVEV (reference sequence). The CDR3 region is CASSPWTSGGAGEQFF. DNA of the CDR3: TGTGCCAGCAGTCCCTGGACTAGCGGGGGGGCAGGGGAGCAGTTCTTC.

The gene calls are TRBV19 and TRBJ1-1, with a tentative D call TRBD1 (5 bases). This CDR3 is built from 15 residues. Trimming took 5 bases from V and 0 from J, leaving 13 bases between them. Germline CDR1 reads LNHDA; CDR2 reads SQIVND (reference sequence). CDR3 amino acids: CASSPNRYMNTEAFF. DNA for the CDR3: TGTGCCAGTAGTCCTAACAGGTATATGAACACTGAAGCTTTCTTT. The whole variable domain, remainder taken from reference TRBV19 and TRBJ1-1, is DGGITQSPKYLFRKEGQNVTLSCEQNLNHDAMYWYRQDPGQGLRLIYYSQIVNDFQKGDIAEGYSVSREKKESFPLTVTSAQKNPTAFYLCASSPNRYMNTEAFFGQGTRLTVV.

This chain joins TRBV18 and TRBJ2-1, with TRBD2 identical over 9 bases. This CDR3 region has 16 residues. Germline-derived CDR1 and CDR2 are KGHSH and LQKENI. The trim removed 2 bases at V and 3 bases at J, leaving 5 bases unmatched. CDR3 residues: CASSPSSGALYNEQFF. The CDR3 DNA reads TGTGCCAGCTCACCATCTAGCGGGGCACTCTACAATGAGCAGTTCTTC.

The CDR3 region has the DNA TGTGCCAGTGGGAGGGAGTTCGACGAGCAGTACTTC. This sequence encodes CASGREFDEQYF. The rearrangement links TRBV5-5 to TRBJ2-7, with TRBD2 matching 7 bases. Trimming at V came to 8 bases and at J to 5 bases, leaving 7 bases not matched to a gene. The CDR3 is 12 residues long. From germline, CDR1 is SGHKS and CDR2 YYEKEE (reference sequence).

The chain uses TRBV19 and TRBJ2-6; D is unclear. The germline CDR1 and CDR2 sequences are LNHDA and SQIVND (reference sequence). V lost 8 bases and J 1 base, leaving 6 bases between the germline ends. The CDR3 contains 13 residues. CDR3 DNA: TGTGCCAGTCGGACGTCTGGGGCCAACGTCCTGACTTTC. Its protein product is CASRTSGANVLTF.

V and J are TRBV28 and TRBJ1-5; D is ambiguous. This CDR3 has 13 residues. The V gene's germline CDR1 is MDHEN and CDR2 SYDVKM. Trimming cost V 6 bases and J 0 bases, with 6 bases left between them. CDR3 residues: CASRINSNQPQHF. DNA of the CDR3: TGTGCCAGCAGGATTAATAGCAATCAGCCCCAGCATTTT.